This TCR beta chain appears in the sequencing data of a study of tumor-infiltrating lymphocytes in primary liver carcinoma. As for the study in general: Each of the growths was stage T1-T3 N0M0, extending about 4.2 to 11 cm across.

Study-level findings and limits: Tumor-adjacent and tumor-blood pairs displayed less overlap than did pairs of tumor regions. Tumors had a significantly higher top-250-clone fraction than blood (p = 0.039).

Using a constant-region primer together with ProtoScript II reverse transcriptase, TCR beta cDNA was made from roughly 520 ng of total RNA. Slightly modified ARM-PCR served as the procedure for the TCR beta libraries. These libraries came from three rounds of nested multiplex PCR. The study ran its first two PCR rounds for roughly 10 cycles each, using TRBV1-TRBV30 forward primers and a C-beta reverse primer. From the multiplex PCR reads, TCRdb called clonotypes with MiXCR, one entry per CDR3 protein. The sample includes 310,000 or so distinct CDR3 sequences, about two thirds of them seen just once. Blood RNA came from unsorted whole blood; germline DNA was also extracted. This clonotype showed up many times. The antigen is not known. The CDR3 totals 16 residues. The germline V and J ends were trimmed by 6 bases and 0 bases, with 16 bases remaining between them. Per the germline V gene, CDR1 is SGHDN and CDR2 is FVKESK.

V gene TRBV14 combines with J gene TRBJ2-3, with D perhaps being TRBD1 or TRBD2 (6 bases each). This clonotype was sampled from a man between 35 and 55 years old with primary liver carcinoma and hepatitis B virus infection. The specimen was peripheral blood. Here the CDR3 reads CASRPTGGGSTDTQYF. The CDR3 DNA reads TGTGCCAGCAGGCCTACCGGGGGCGGGAGCACAGATACGCAGTATTTT.